The clone carrying this T cell receptor beta chain was seen a handful of times. Of the isolated RNA, all was reverse transcribed, and so the sequenced material was expressed TCRB transcripts. The protocol was immunoSEQ multiplex PCR, while the TCRdb copy is restricted to in-frame clones and leaves out a portion. The profile shows roughly 150,000 clones, 11% of them singletons. This CDR3 comprises 18 residues. This specimen belongs to a study of beta chain features in type 1 diabetes. The chain has TRBV21-1 and TRBJ1-1; TRBD1, as called in the table, went unchecked against the DNA. TRBV21-1 is noted as a pseudogene. Sequencing used central memory CD4+ T cells from blood. The sequence derives from a man younger than 35 in good health. The CDR3: CASSKVRQVFSVNTEAFF. CDR3 coding DNA: TGTGCCAGCAGCAAGGTCCGCCAGGTCTTCTCGGTTAACACTGAAGCTTTCTTT.